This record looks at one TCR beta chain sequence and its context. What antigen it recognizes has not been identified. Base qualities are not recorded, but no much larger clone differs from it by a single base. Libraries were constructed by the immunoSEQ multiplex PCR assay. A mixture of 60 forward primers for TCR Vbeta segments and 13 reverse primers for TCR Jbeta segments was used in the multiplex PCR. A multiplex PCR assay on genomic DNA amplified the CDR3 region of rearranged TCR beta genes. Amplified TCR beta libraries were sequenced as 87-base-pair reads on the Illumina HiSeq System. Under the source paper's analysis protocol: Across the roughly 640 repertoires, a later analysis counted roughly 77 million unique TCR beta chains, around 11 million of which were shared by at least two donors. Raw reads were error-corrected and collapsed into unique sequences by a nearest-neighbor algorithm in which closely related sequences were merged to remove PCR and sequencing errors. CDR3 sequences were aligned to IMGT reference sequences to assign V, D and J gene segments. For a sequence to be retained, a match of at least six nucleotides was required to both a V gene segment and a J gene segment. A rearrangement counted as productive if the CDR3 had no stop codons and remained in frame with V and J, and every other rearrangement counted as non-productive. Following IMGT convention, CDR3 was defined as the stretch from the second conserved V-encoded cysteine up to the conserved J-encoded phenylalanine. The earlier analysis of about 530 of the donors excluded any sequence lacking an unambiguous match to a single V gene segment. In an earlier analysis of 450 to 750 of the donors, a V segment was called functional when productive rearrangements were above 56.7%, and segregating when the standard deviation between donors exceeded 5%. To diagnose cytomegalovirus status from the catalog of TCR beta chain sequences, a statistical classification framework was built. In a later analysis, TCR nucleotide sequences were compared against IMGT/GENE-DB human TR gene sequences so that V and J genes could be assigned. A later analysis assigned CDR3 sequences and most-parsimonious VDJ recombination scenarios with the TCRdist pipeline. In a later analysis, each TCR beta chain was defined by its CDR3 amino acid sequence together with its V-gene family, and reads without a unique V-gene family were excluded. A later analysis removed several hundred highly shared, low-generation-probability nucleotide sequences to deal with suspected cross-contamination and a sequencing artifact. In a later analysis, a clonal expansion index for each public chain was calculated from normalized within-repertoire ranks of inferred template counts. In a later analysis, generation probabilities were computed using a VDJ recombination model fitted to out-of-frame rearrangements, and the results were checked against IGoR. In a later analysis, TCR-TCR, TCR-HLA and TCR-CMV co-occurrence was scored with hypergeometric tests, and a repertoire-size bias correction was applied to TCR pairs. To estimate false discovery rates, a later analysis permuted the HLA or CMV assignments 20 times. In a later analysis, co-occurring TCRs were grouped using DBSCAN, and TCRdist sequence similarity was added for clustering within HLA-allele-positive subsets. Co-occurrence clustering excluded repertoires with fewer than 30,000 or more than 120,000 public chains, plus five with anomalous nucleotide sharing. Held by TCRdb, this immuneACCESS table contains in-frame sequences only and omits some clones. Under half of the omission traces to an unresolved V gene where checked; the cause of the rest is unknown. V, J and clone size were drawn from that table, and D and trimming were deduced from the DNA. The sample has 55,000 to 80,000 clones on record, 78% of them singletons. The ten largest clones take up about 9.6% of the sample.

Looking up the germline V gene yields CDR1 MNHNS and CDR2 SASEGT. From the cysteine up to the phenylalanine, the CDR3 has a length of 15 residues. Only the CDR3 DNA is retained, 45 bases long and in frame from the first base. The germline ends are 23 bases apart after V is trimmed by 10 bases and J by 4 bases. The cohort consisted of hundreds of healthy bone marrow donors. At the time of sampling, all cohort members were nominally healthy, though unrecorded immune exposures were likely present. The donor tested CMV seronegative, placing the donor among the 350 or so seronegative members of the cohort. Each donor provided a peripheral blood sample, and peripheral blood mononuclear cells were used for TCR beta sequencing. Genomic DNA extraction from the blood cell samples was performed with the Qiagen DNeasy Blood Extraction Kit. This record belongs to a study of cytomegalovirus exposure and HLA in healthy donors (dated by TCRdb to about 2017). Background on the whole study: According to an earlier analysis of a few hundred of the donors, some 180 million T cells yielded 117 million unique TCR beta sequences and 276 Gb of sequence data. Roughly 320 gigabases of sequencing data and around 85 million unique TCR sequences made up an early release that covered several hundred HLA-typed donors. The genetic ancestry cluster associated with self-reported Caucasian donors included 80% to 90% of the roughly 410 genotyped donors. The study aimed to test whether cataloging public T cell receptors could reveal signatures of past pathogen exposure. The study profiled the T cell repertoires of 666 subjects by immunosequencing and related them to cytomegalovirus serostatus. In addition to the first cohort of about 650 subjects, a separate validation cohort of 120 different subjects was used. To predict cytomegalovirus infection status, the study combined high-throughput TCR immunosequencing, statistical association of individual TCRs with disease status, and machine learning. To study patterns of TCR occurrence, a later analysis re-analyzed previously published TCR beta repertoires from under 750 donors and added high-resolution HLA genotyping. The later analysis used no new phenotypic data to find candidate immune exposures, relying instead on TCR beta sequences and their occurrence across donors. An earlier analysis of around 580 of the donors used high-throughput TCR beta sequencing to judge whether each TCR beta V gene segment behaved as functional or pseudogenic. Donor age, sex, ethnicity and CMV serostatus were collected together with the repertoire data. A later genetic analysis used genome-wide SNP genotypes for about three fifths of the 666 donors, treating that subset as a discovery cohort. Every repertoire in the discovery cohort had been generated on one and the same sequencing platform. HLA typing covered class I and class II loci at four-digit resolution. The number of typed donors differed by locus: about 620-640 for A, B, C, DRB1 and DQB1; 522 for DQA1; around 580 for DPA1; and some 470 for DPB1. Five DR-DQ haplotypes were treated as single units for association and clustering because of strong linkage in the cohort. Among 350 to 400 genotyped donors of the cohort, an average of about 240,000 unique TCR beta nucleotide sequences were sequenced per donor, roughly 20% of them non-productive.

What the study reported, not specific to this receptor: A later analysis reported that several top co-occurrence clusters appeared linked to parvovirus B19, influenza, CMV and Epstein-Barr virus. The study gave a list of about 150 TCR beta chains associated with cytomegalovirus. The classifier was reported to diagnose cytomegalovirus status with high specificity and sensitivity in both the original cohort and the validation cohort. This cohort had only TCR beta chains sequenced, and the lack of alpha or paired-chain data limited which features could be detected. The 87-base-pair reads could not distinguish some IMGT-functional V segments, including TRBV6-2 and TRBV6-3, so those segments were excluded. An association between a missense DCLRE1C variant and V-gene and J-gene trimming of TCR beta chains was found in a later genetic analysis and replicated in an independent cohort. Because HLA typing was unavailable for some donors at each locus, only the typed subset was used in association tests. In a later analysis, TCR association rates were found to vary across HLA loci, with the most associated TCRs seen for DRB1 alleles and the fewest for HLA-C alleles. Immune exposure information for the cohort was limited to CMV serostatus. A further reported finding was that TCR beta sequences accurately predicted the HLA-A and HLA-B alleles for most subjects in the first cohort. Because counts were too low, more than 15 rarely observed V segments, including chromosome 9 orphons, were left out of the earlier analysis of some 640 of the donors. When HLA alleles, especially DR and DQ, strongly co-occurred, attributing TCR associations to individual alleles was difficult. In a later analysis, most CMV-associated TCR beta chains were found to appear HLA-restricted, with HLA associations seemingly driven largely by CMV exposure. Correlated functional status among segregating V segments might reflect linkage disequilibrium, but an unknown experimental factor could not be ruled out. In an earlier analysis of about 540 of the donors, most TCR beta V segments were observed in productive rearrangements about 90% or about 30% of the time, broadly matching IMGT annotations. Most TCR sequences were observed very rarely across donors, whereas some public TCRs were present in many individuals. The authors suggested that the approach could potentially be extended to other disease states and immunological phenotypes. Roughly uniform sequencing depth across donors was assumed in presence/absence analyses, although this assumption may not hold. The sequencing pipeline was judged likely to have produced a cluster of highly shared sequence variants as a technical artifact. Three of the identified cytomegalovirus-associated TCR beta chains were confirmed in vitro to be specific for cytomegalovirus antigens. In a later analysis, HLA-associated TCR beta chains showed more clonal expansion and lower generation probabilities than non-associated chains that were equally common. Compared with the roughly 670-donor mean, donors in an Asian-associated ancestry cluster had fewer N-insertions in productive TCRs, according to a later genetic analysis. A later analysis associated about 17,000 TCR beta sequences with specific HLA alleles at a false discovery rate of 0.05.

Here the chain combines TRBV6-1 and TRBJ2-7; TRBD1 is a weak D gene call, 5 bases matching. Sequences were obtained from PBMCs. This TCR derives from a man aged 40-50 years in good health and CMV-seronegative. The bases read TGTGCCACCCTAATAGATTTGGAGCAGGGTTACGAGCAGTACTTC. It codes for CATLIDLEQGYEQYF.